The present T cell receptor beta chain was sequenced within a study of cytomegalovirus exposure and HLA in healthy donors. Germline lookup yields CDR1 MNHEY and CDR2 SVGAGI. The CDR3 has 12 residues. V lost 7 bases, J lost 5 bases, and 10 bases lay in between. Both 60 Vbeta primers and 13 Jbeta primers went into the PCR. The table came from immunoSEQ multiplex PCR; TCRdb's copy has only in-frame clones and leaves some out. The table includes some 160,000 clones, about 78% detected once. The sequence came from a man in his sixties in good health and CMV-seronegative. The sample was PBMCs. The chain joins TRBV6-5 to TRBJ2-3; D is possibly TRBD2 (6 bases). This chain's CDR3 is CASKTREDTQYF. CDR3 DNA: TGTGCCAGCAAAACGCGGGAAGATACGCAGTATTTT.